This T cell receptor (beta chain) was found in a study of T cell responses to AZD1222 COVID-19 vaccine. Study summary: Timing groups of about 4 and about 12 weeks for second doses were pooled.

Notes on the study in general: Females made up more of the donors, who were largely white British, and clonal diversity may have come out too low.

This clone showed up just once. Its antigen remains unidentified. V shed 3 bases and J 8 bases; nucleotides not matched to a gene: 14. Per germline, CDR1 SGDLS and CDR2 YYNGEE. This CDR3 has 15 residues. Assay: immunoSEQ multiplex PCR; the TCRdb copy retains only in-frame clones and omits some. The table includes 170,000 or so clones, more than 85% detected once. The sample in question was peripheral blood, obtained on day 0 of AZD1222 vaccination. The clonotype originates from an adult in good health. This chain uses TRBV9 with TRBJ2-7; the match to TRBD1 covers 7 bases. In DNA, the CDR3 is TGTGCCAGCAGCGAGGGGGCCGGGGCGGACCGGCAGCAGTACTTC. It codes for CASSEGAGADRQQYF.